The rows below give T cell receptor beta chains drawn from one sample of a study of CD8+CD57+ T cells in acquired aplastic anemia. TCRdb re-called the reads through MiXCR, storing one row per CDR3 protein. The sample has 55,000 to 80,000 distinct CDR3 sequences, around half seen once. Sequencing was carried out using sorted CD4+, CD8+, or CD8+CD57+ T cells (not recorded which) from PBMCs. Every receptor here comes from a human donor in good health, serving as a control. Each CDR3 is given with its conserved first and last residue. A D gene is named only where the DNA matches it firmly. A row's size may be missing; if present it is once, few, many or a size class.

>TRBJ2-1|TRBV4-2|TRBD2|many
TGTGCCAGCAGCCAATTAACGGGGGGGTACAATGAGCAGTTCTTC
CASSQLTGGYNEQFF
>TRBJ1-1|TRBV5-1|-|many
TGCGCCAGCAGCTTGGGACCCCAAACTGAAGCTTTCTTT
CASSLGPQTEAFF
>TRBJ1-5|TRBV20-1|-|-
TGCAGTGCTAGAGTCCGGGGCACTATCCAGCCCCAGCATTTT
CSARVRGTIQPQHF
>TRBJ1-2|TRBV19|TRBD1|-
TGTGCCAGTAGATCAGGGGGCTTGGCCTATGGCTACACCTTC
CASRSGGLAYGYTF
>TRBJ1-1|TRBV7-9|TRBD1|many
TGTGCCAGCAGCTTAGTTCCAGGGGGAGACACTGAAGCTTTCTTT
CASSLVPGGDTEAFF
>TRBJ1-2|TRBV10-3|TRBD1|-
TGTGCCATCAACCTAGGGACAGGGGATGGCTACACCTTC
CAINLGTGDGYTF
>TRBJ2-5|TRBV5-1|-|-
TGCGCCAGCAGCTTGGGAGTGGACCCAGAGACCCAGTACTTC
CASSLGVDPETQYF
>TRBJ2-1|TRBV4-1|TRBD1|-
TGCGCCAGCAGCCTCGGGACAGGGGACTACAATGAGCAGTTCTTC
CASSLGTGDYNEQFF
>TRBJ2-7|TRBV4-1|-|many
TGCGCCAGCAGCCAATCCCAGGGCCTTTACGAGCAGTACTTC
CASSQSQGLYEQYF
>TRBJ2-7|TRBV20-1|-|-
TGCAGTGCGCCGGCGGTAGCGGCTTCCTACGAGCAGTACTTC
CSAPAVAASYEQYF
>TRBJ1-6|TRBV19|TRBD1|-
TGTGCCAGTAGTGGACAGGGGACTAATTCACCCCTCCACTTT
CASSGQGTNSPLHF
>TRBJ2-2|TRBV28|-|-
TGTGCCAGCAGTTTATCCCCGAACACCGGGGAGCTGTTTTTT
CASSLSPNTGELFF
>TRBJ2-2|TRBV7-9|-|many
TGTGCCAGCAGCTTGAGAACACCCGGGGAGCTGTTTTTT
CASSLRTPGELFF
>TRBJ2-7|TRBV6-1|-|-
TGTGCCAGCGAGGGGGACACCGAAGGATACGAGCAGTACTTC
CASEGDTEGYEQYF
>TRBJ2-7|TRBV19|TRBD1|-
TGTGCCAGTAGTATTTTAGGACAGGGGGTCGACGAGCAGTACTTC
CASSILGQGVDEQYF
>TRBJ2-7|TRBV10-3|-|-
TGTGCCATCGCGGGCGACACTTCCTACGAGCAGTACTTC
CAIAGDTSYEQYF
>TRBJ2-7|TRBV18|-|few
TGTGCCAGCTCACCACCGATAGAAAACCCGTACGAGCAGTACTTC
CASSPPIENPYEQYF
>TRBJ1-2|TRBV10-3|-|-
TGTGCCAACCCCATTTATGGCTACACCTTC
CANPIYGYTF
>TRBJ1-2|TRBV2|-|-
TGTGCCAGCGACCCTCTACGGACAATATATGGCTACACCTTC
CASDPLRTIYGYTF
>TRBJ1-2|TRBV5-1|-|-
TGCGCCAGCAGCAACCCCCCGGACGGCTACACCTTC
CASSNPPDGYTF
>TRBJ2-7|TRBV19|TRBD1|-
TGTGCCAGTAGTATCCCCCGACAGGGTACCGAGCAGTACTTC
CASSIPRQGTEQYF
>TRBJ2-5|TRBV7-6|-|-
TGTGCCAGCAGCTTTTTCGGCGGGGAGACCCAGTACTTC
CASSFFGGETQYF
>TRBJ2-7|TRBV19|TRBD2|-
TGTGCCAGTAGTGTCCTTCTAGCGGGAGGGCCCCCCGGCAAATACGAGCAGTACTTC
CASSVLLAGGPPGKYEQYF
>TRBJ1-2|TRBV25-1|-|-
TGTGCCAGCAGTGACGGGACGACCCAAAGCTACACCTTC
CASSDGTTQSYTF
>TRBJ1-1|TRBV7-9|-|many
TGTGCCAGCAGCCTCCAGGGCTTGCGGGTAGCTTTCTTT
CASSLQGLRVAFF
>TRBJ2-7|TRBV5-6|TRBD2|few
TGTGCCAGCAGCTTGGTACCTAGCGGGTTTTACGAGCAGTACTTC
CASSLVPSGFYEQYF
>TRBJ2-1|TRBV20-1|-|many
TGCAGTGCTAGAGACAGCGGCCACTACAATGAGCAGTTCTTC
CSARDSGHYNEQFF
>TRBJ1-2|TRBV19|-|-
TGTGCCAGTAGTATAGTAGGCAGAGGGGACACTGACAGTGGCGATGGCTACACCTTC
CASSIVGRGDTDSGDGYTF
>TRBJ1-1|TRBV5-4|-|-
TGTGCCAGCAGTCAAGAGTCACAGGAGACTGAAGCTTTCTTT
CASSQESQETEAFF
>TRBJ1-2|TRBV2|TRBD1|-
TGTGCCAGCAGGGACAGGGGGCCCTATGGCTACACCTTC
CASRDRGPYGYTF
>TRBJ2-2|TRBV24-1|-|medium-sized
TGTGCCACCAGTGATACCGAGGGTAGGGAGCTGTTTTTT
CATSDTEGRELFF
>TRBJ1-1|TRBV29-1|TRBD1|few
TGCAGCGTTGTCAGGCAGGGGGACACTGAAGCTTTCTTT
CSVVRQGDTEAFF
>TRBJ1-1|TRBV2|-|-
TGTGCCAGCAGTCCTAGGTCCTCTGAAGCTTTCTTT
CASSPRSSEAFF
>TRBJ2-5|TRBV2|TRBD1|many
TGTGCCAGTACCCGGGACAGCTACCAAGAGACCCAGTACTTC
CASTRDSYQETQYF
>TRBJ1-6|TRBV6-1|-|many
TGTGCCAGCTCCTCACGGACGGCCAATTCACCCCTCCACTTT
CASSSRTANSPLHF
>TRBJ1-6|TRBV7-9|-|few
TGTGCCAGCAGCTTAGGACAGCACCTTAATTCACCCCTCCACTTT
CASSLGQHLNSPLHF
>TRBJ1-3|TRBV29-1|-|medium-sized
TGCAGCGTTGAAGATCTCGTTTCGGGGGGAAACACCATATATTTT
CSVEDLVSGGNTIYF
>TRBJ2-1|TRBV19|-|-
TGTGCCAGTAGTAGCGGGGAGGACTTCTACAATGAGCAGTTCTTC
CASSSGEDFYNEQFF
>TRBJ2-2|TRBV24-1|TRBD1|-
TGTGCCACCAGTTACACCGGGACAGGCTCTAACACCGGGGAGCTGTTTTTT
CATSYTGTGSNTGELFF
>TRBJ1-2|TRBV2|-|many
TGTGCCAGCAGTTTAACACTGGGACAAAACTATGGCTACACCTTC
CASSLTLGQNYGYTF
>TRBJ2-1|TRBV2|-|-
TGTGCCTGTCTCTTAGCGGAGGGGGGCAATGAGCAGTTCTTC
CACLLAEGGNEQFF
>TRBJ1-4|TRBV2|-|-
TGTGCCAGCAGTGAAAGGCATGAAAAACTGTTTTTT
CASSERHEKLFF
>TRBJ2-2|TRBV12-3/TRBV12-4|-|many
TGTGCCAGCGGAAACCAGGGAAATACGAACACCGGGGAGCTGTTTTTT
CASGNQGNTNTGELFF
>TRBJ2-7|TRBV3-1|-|many
TGTGCCAGCAGCCAAGACCTTACCCCCTACGAGCAGTACTTC
CASSQDLTPYEQYF
>TRBJ1-4|TRBV7-8|-|-
TGTGCCAGCAGCTTATTGACAGGACTCAATGAAAAACTGTTTTTT
CASSLLTGLNEKLFF
>TRBJ2-7|TRBV29-1|TRBD1|few
TGCAGCGTTGAAGTTTCCTGGACAGGGGGCGCGGGGCAGTACTTC
CSVEVSWTGGAGQYF
>TRBJ2-7|TRBV20-1|-|-
TGCAGTGCCATGTTGGGGGACGAGCAGTACTTC
CSAMLGDEQYF
>TRBJ1-5|TRBV19|TRBD1|-
TGTGCCAGTAGAATCCGGGACAGGGGACTCAATCAGCCCCAGCATTTT
CASRIRDRGLNQPQHF
>TRBJ2-5|TRBV7-2|TRBD2|many
TGTGCCAGCAGCTTACATGGGACTAGCGGGATGGAGACCCAGTACTTC
CASSLHGTSGMETQYF
>TRBJ1-2|TRBV12-3/TRBV12-4|TRBD1|-
TGTGCCAGCACCGGGACAGAAACAAAGGGCTATGGCTACACCTTC
CASTGTETKGYGYTF
>TRBJ2-2|TRBV20-1|-|-
TGCAGTGCTAGAGACGGTAGGGGGTCGGACGGGGAGCTGTTTTTT
CSARDGRGSDGELFF
>TRBJ2-1|TRBV2|TRBD2|-
TGTGCCAGCAGTGAAGGACTAGCGGGGACTGAGCAGTTCTTC
CASSEGLAGTEQFF
>TRBJ2-1|TRBV11-1|TRBD2|-
TGTGCCAGCAGCACGACTAGCGGGGGGGCCTACAATGAGCAGTTCTTC
CASSTTSGGAYNEQFF
>TRBJ1-4|TRBV2|-|medium-sized
TGTGCCAGCAGATCGCAGGCCATGAGTAATGAAAAACTGTTTTTT
CASRSQAMSNEKLFF